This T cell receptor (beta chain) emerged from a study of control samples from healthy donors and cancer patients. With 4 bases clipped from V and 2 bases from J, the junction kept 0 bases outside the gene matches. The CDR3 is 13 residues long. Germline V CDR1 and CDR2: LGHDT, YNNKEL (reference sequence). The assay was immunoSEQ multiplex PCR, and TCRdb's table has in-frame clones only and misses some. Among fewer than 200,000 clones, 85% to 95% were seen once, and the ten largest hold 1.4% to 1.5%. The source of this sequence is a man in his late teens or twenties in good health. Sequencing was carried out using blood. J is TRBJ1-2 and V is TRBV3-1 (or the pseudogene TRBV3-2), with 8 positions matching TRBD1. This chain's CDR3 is CASSRQGNYGYTF. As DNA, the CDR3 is TGTGCCAGCAGCCGACAGGGGAACTATGGCTACACCTTC.